The 30 T cell receptor beta chains below come from one sample, sequenced in a study of CD8 T cells in seronegative destructive rheumatoid arthritis. Generated by immunoSEQ multiplex PCR, the TCRdb table keeps only in-frame clones and is missing some. The table has several thousand clones, 72% seen once; the top ten hold roughly 38%. The sequencing sample was made of CD8+ T cells from blood. These receptor sequences come from a woman in her fifties or sixties with seronegative destructive rheumatoid arthritis.

J is TRBJ2-4 and V is TRBV27, with a weak D call TRBD2 (6 bases). V lost 2 bases and J 3 bases, leaving 11 bases between the germline ends. The CDR3 loop spans 15 amino acids. Germline V CDR1 and CDR2: MNHEY, SMNVEV (reference sequence). The CDR3 is CASSLRQGGKNIQYF. CDR3 DNA: TGTGCCAGCAGTTTACGGCAGGGAGGCAAAAACATTCAGTACTTC.

V gene TRBV7-9 combines with J gene TRBJ1-3; 10 bases agree with TRBD1. Germline CDR1 SEHNR, CDR2 FQNEAQ (reference sequence). This CDR3 is 19 amino acids long. V gave up 5 bases and J gave up 0 bases; unmatched junction bases: 13. The CDR3 spells CASSILGRGQGVSGNTIYF. The CDR3, as DNA: TGTGCCAGCAGCATCCTGGGGCGAGGACAGGGGGTCTCTGGAAACACCATATATTTT.

The chain uses TRBV5-8 and TRBJ1-3; 11 nucleotides match TRBD1. This CDR3 has 17 residues. Trimming cost V 4 bases and J 0 bases; bases outside gene matches: 6. In germline, CDR1 is SGHTS, CDR2 YDEGEE. CDR3 sequence reads: CASSPGTGGTSGNTIYF. In DNA form, the CDR3 reads TGTGCCAGCAGCCCCGGGACAGGGGGTACCTCTGGAAACACCATATATTTT. Full variable domain (missing parts from reference TRBV5-8 and TRBJ1-3): EAGVTQSPTHLIKTRGQQATLRCSPISGHTSVYWYQQALGLGLQFLLWYDEGEERNRGNFPPRFSGRQFPNYSSELNVNALELEDSALYLCASSPGTGGTSGNTIYFGEGSWLTVV.

This clone was detected only once. This chain joins TRBV7-9 and TRBJ2-3; 9 nucleotides align to TRBD1. V lost 5 bases and J lost 4; bases outside the gene matches: 1. The CDR3 spans 13 residues. Germline assignment: CDR1 SEHNR and CDR2 FQNEAQ (reference sequence). The CDR3 loop is CASSRQGADTQYF. In DNA, the CDR3 is TGTGCCAGCAGCCGACAGGGGGCAGATACGCAGTATTTT.

The chain recombines TRBV6-5 with TRBJ1-1; D possibly corresponds to TRBD1 (6 bases). V gave up 8 bases and J gave up 2 bases, with 9 bases separating them. The germline CDR1 and CDR2 sequences are MNHEY and SVGAGI. The CDR3 spans 12 residues. For the CDR3, the DNA is TGTGCCAGCGCAGGGGATAACACTGAAGCTTTCTTT. This gives the protein CASAGDNTEAFF.

This clone has only one observation. This chain joins TRBV7-3 and TRBJ2-1; 16 positions match TRBD2. The CDR3 runs to 21 residues. CDR1 is SGHTA and CDR2 is FQGTGA in the germline V gene. J gave up 0 bases and V 5 bases, and 13 bases lay outside the gene matches. The CDR3 DNA sequence: TGTGCCAGCAGCGCCCAGGGACTAGCGGGGGGGTACTGGAGCTCCTACAATGAGCAGTTCTTC. This sequence encodes CASSAQGLAGGYWSSYNEQFF.

Remarks on this clone: The same CDR3 is also encoded by other DNA sequences in this sample. The chain couples TRBV7-8 to TRBJ1-5; unclear D gene. The CDR3 is 15 amino acids. Trimming shortened V by 5 bases and J by 0 bases, and 11 bases separated the two germline ends. Germline CDR1 SGHVS, CDR2 FQNEAQ. The CDR3 here is CASSAEGYSNQPQHF. In DNA, the CDR3 is TGTGCCAGCAGCGCGGAAGGATATAGCAATCAGCCCCAGCATTTT.

This chain links TRBV5-5 with TRBJ1-1; 7 bases line up with TRBD1. V was clipped by 2 bases and J by 2 bases; unmatched bases: 6. The CDR3 length is 15 residues. In germline, CDR1 is SGHKS, CDR2 YYEKEE (reference sequence). CDR3 in amino acids: CASSFFDRVNTEAFF. CDR3 nucleotides: TGTGCCAGCAGCTTTTTCGACAGGGTAAACACTGAAGCTTTCTTT.

This rearrangement joins TRBV4-1 to TRBJ1-1; a possible D gene is TRBD1 (6 bases). With 0 bases removed from V and 5 bases from J, the gap between germline ends came to 16 bases. The CDR3 runs 16 residues. The germline CDR1 and CDR2 sequences are MGHRA and YSYEKL. The CDR3 protein is CASSQDRTPRGTEAFF. CDR3 sequence (DNA): TGCGCCAGCAGCCAAGATCGGACTCCCAGGGGTACTGAAGCTTTCTTT.

This chain uses TRBV2 with TRBJ2-2; TRBD2 agrees at 8 bases. Germline CDR1 is SNHLY and CDR2 is FYNNEI. Trimming at V came to 7 bases and at J to 4 bases, leaving 2 bases not matched to a gene. The CDR3 runs 13 residues. DNA of the CDR3: TGTGCCAGCACTCGGGGGGGCACCGGGGAGCTGTTTTTT. This translates into CASTRGGTGELFF.

This clone came up a few times. The V gene is TRBV19, the J gene TRBJ1-2; the D is unclear. This CDR3 is built from 14 residues. V was cut by 3 bases and J by 3 bases, with 11 bases left in between. CDR1 and CDR2 (germline): LNHDA, SQIVND (reference sequence). CDR3 in DNA: TGTGCCAGTAGTATCTCATTGCAGGACTATGGCTACACCTTC. As protein: CASSISLQDYGYTF.

J is TRBJ2-1 and V is TRBV4-1; 7 bases map to TRBD2. The length of the CDR3 is 16 residues. The V and J ends lost 1 base and 0 bases, in that order; junction bases with no gene match: 3. CDR1 and CDR2 from the germline V gene are MGHRA and YSYEKL. The CDR3 reads CASSQALASSYNEQFF. In DNA, the CDR3 is TGCGCCAGCAGCCAAGCACTAGCGAGCTCCTACAATGAGCAGTTCTTC.

This chain connects TRBV13 to TRBJ2-5, with 9 bases that match TRBD2. J was trimmed by 5 bases and V by 5 bases; bases with no gene match: 3. CDR1 is PRHDT and CDR2 is FYEKMQ in the germline V gene (reference sequence). The length of the CDR3 is 13 residues. In DNA, the CDR3 is TGTGCCAGCAGCAAGCGGGGGGACGAGACCCAGTACTTC. Translating it yields CASSKRGDETQYF.

In this sample, this clone is medium-sized. The gene calls are TRBV25-1 and TRBJ1-2, with a possible D match to TRBD1 (6 bases). This CDR3 contains 11 residues. Germline CDR1 MGHDK, CDR2 SYGVNS. Between the trimmed V and J ends, which lost 8 bases and 6 bases, there was a span of 10 bases. The DNA of the CDR3 is TGTGCCAGCCATACAGGGAATGGCTACACCTTC. This gives the protein CASHTGNGYTF.

V and J are TRBV9 and TRBJ1-4, with a possible D match to TRBD1 (6 bases). CDR3 length: 15 amino acids. From germline, CDR1 is SGDLS and CDR2 YYNGEE. Trimming took 0 bases from V and 5 from J, leaving 11 bases between them. The CDR3 protein is CASSVGGDKNEKLFF. CDR3 bases: TGTGCCAGCAGCGTAGGAGGGGACAAGAATGAAAAACTGTTTTTT.

This chain uses TRBV19 with TRBJ1-5; 9 positions agree with TRBD1. The germline gives CDR1 LNHDA, CDR2 SQIVND (reference sequence). With V trimmed by 3 bases and J by 5 bases, 5 bases remained unmatched. CDR3 length equals 15 residues. Here the CDR3 DNA reads TGTGCCAGTAGTATCTGGACAGGGGAGGATCAGCCCCAGCATTTT. Translating it yields CASSIWTGEDQPQHF.

In its sample, this clone was seen a few times. The rearrangement joins TRBV29-1 to TRBJ2-7; a possible D gene is TRBD2 (6 bases). This CDR3 comprises 13 residues. Germline CDR1 reads SQVTM; CDR2 reads ANQGSEA. V dropped 3 bases and J dropped 4 bases, with 13 bases sitting between them. The CDR3 nucleotides read TGCAGCGTTGATGGGGGGAATGGGTACGAGCAGTACTTC. Protein product: CSVDGGNGYEQYF.

The V gene is TRBV5-5, the J gene TRBJ2-1, with D maybe TRBD2 (6 bases). The CDR3 has 13 amino acids. Trimming pared 7 bases from V and 8 bases from J, leaving 16 bases between. From germline, CDR1 is SGHKS and CDR2 YYEKEE (reference sequence). Here the CDR3 reads CASYSGGTDEQFF. CDR3 DNA sequence: TGTGCCAGCTATAGCGGCGGTACTGATGAGCAGTTCTTC. Based on the CDR3 plus reference TRBV5-5 and TRBJ2-1, the full variable domain is DAGVTQSPTHLIKTRGQQVTLRCSPISGHKSVSWYQQVLGQGPQFIFQYYEKEERGRGNFPDRFSARQFPNYSSELNVNALLLGDSALYLCASYSGGTDEQFFGPGTRLTVL.

This clone has a single count. The chain is built from TRBV6-1 and TRBJ2-7; TRBD1 agrees at 9 bases. Germline V gene data show CDR1 as MNHNS and CDR2 as SASEGT. This CDR3 comprises 15 residues. Trimming at V came to 4 bases and at J to 4 bases, leaving 8 bases not matched to a gene. CDR3 bases: TGTGCCAGCAGTGTTACAGGGGGCGCCTGGTACGAGCAGTACTTC. Its protein is CASSVTGGAWYEQYF.

The chain is built from TRBV5-5 and TRBJ2-7, with TRBD2 matching over 7 bases. Germline CDR1 reads SGHKS; CDR2 reads YYEKEE (reference sequence). The CDR3 extends over 17 amino acids. J lost 2 bases, V lost 1 base, and 12 bases had no gene match. As DNA, the CDR3 is TGTGCCAGCAGCTTGCTGGGGGTGGGGGGGGTACCCTACGAGCAGTACTTC. This sequence encodes CASSLLGVGGVPYEQYF. The variable domain in full, with the rest retrieved from reference TRBV5-5 and TRBJ2-7, is DAGVTQSPTHLIKTRGQQVTLRCSPISGHKSVSWYQQVLGQGPQFIFQYYEKEERGRGNFPDRFSARQFPNYSSELNVNALLLGDSALYLCASSLLGVGGVPYEQYFGPGTRLTVT.

This sequence joins TRBV2 and TRBJ1-2; a possible D gene is TRBD1 (5 bases). V gave up 1 base and J gave up 3 bases, with 12 bases separating them. The length of the CDR3 is 15 residues. Germline V gene sequence: CDR1 SNHLY, CDR2 FYNNEI. CDR3 loop: CASSEVGGVDYGYTF. In DNA, the CDR3 is TGTGCCAGCAGTGAAGTGGGGGGGGTCGACTATGGCTACACCTTC.

The chain couples TRBV27 to TRBJ2-1; TRBD2 aligns across 9 bases. After removal of 0 bases from V and 6 bases from J, the junction contained 9 bases not matched to a gene. The CDR3 totals 17 residues. The germline gives CDR1 MNHEY, CDR2 SMNVEV (reference sequence). The CDR3 loop is CASSLSVAGEQINEQFF. Here the CDR3 DNA reads TGTGCCAGCAGTTTATCGGTAGCGGGGGAACAGATCAATGAGCAGTTCTTC.

There are a few counts of this clone. V is TRBV4-2 and J is TRBJ1-1; weak D call: TRBD1 (5 bases). In germline, CDR1 is LGHNA, CDR2 YNFKEQ. The CDR3 runs to 15 residues. V lost 1 base, J lost 1 base, and 10 bases lay in between. CDR3 protein: CASSQGVQGNTEAFF. The CDR3 DNA sequence: TGTGCCAGCAGCCAAGGTGTGCAGGGGAACACTGAAGCTTTCTTT.

This clone is deemed medium-sized. The chain has TRBV28 and TRBJ1-5, with D perhaps matching TRBD1 (5 bases). Germline CDR1 is MDHEN and CDR2 is SYDVKM. The CDR3 runs to 12 residues. V was clipped by 5 bases and J by 10 bases, with 12 bases between them. CDR3 protein: CASSGLRGPQHF. In nucleotides, the CDR3 is TGTGCCAGCAGTGGACTAAGGGGTCCCCAGCATTTT.

This clone was found a few times. This sequence joins TRBV4-1 and TRBJ2-7; D might be TRBD2 (6 bases). The CDR3 contains 15 residues. The V and J ends lost 4 bases and 11 bases respectively, with 24 bases between them. Per germline, CDR1 MGHRA and CDR2 YSYEKL. CDR3 residues: CASSLYYGTPREEYF. The CDR3 DNA is TGCGCCAGCAGCCTCTACTACGGGACTCCAAGAGAAGAGTACTTC.

In DNA form, the CDR3 reads TGCGCCAGCAGCACGGGACACCAGAACACTGAAGCTTTCTTT. This sequence encodes CASSTGHQNTEAFF. The V gene is TRBV5-1, the J gene TRBJ1-1; D perhaps matches TRBD1 (6 bases). V lost 4 bases and J 1 base, leaving 11 bases between the germline ends. The CDR3 is 14 residues long. Germline loops: CDR1 SGHRS, CDR2 YFSETQ. Full variable domain (outside the CDR3, taken from reference TRBV5-1 and TRBJ1-1): KAGVTQTPRYLIKTRGQQVTLSCSPISGHRSVSWYQQTPGQGLQFLFEYFSETQRNKGNFPGRFSGRQFSNSRSEMNVSTLELGDSALYLCASSTGHQNTEAFFGQGTRLTVV.

This clone has more than one count but fewer than ten. The genes are TRBV30 and TRBJ2-7, with 11 bases aligning to TRBD1. This CDR3 is 16 amino acids long. The V and J ends lost 2 bases and 0 bases, in that order; junction bases with no gene match: 6. Germline V lookup: CDR1 GTSNPN, CDR2 SVGIG (reference sequence). In DNA, the CDR3 is TGTGCCTGGAGTCCCCGGACAGGGGGCAACTCCTACGAGCAGTACTTC. It yields the protein CAWSPRTGGNSYEQYF.

This clone was seen only once. V gene TRBV6-5 combines with J gene TRBJ2-7; 8 bases fit TRBD2. Per germline, CDR1 MNHEY and CDR2 SVGAGI. The CDR3 has 16 amino acids. V dropped 2 bases and J dropped 2; count of bases not matched to a gene: 8. CDR3 protein: CASSYDRTSSAYEQYF. CDR3 DNA sequence: TGTGCCAGCAGTTACGACAGGACTAGCTCCGCCTACGAGCAGTACTTC.

J is TRBJ2-1 and V is TRBV7-9, with TRBD2 as a possible D gene (5 bases). V lost 3 bases and J 5 bases, leaving 11 bases between the germline ends. Germline V lookup: CDR1 SEHNR, CDR2 FQNEAQ (reference sequence). CDR3 length: 14 amino acids. The CDR3 region is CASSFQRLNNEQFF. The CDR3 coding sequence is TGTGCCAGCAGCTTCCAGAGACTAAACAATGAGCAGTTCTTC.

J is TRBJ1-5 and V is TRBV23-1; 9 bases are shared with TRBD1. Being an ORF, TRBV23-1 has a function that is uncertain. The CDR3 runs to 13 residues. The CDR3 spells CAIRTGGVQPQHF. CDR3 DNA: TGCGCTATTCGTACAGGGGGCGTCCAGCCCCAGCATTTT.